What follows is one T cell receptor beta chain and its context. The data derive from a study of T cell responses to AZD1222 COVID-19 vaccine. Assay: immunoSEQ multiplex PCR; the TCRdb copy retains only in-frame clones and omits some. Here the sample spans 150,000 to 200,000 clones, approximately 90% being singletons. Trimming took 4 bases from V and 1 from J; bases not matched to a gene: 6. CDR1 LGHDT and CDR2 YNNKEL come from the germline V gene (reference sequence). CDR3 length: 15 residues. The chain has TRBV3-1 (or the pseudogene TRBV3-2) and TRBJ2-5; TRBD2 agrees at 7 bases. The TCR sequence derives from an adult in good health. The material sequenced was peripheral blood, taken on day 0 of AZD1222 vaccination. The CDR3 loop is CASSLLGTTQETQYF. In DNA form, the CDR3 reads TGTGCCAGCAGCCTCCTCGGGACTACCCAAGAGACCCAGTACTTC.